These T cell receptor beta chains were read from a single sample in a study of blood T cell repertoires in COVID-19. TCRdb's copy holds only in-frame clones and misses some; the assay was immunoSEQ multiplex PCR. The sample carries 90,000 to 110,000 clones, 65% to 90% recorded once. Sequenced: peripheral blood. These receptors originate from a woman at least 80 years old with active or convalescent COVID-19. CDR3s include the opening cysteine and the closing phenylalanine or tryptophan. D genes are given only for firm matches. Size is omitted from some rows. Given values are once, few, many or a class for expanded clones.

v_call: TRBV3-1/TRBV3-2
d_call: .
clone_size: .
j_call: TRBJ1-1
cdr3_aa: CASRQAGKTNTEAFF
cdr3_nt: TGTGCCAGCAGGCAAGCGGGGAAAACGAACACTGAAGCTTTCTTT

v_call: TRBV2
d_call: .
clone_size: .
j_call: TRBJ2-2
cdr3_aa: CASSDTGYGELFF
cdr3_nt: TGTGCCAGCAGTGACACAGGTTACGGGGAGCTGTTTTTT

v_call: TRBV12-3/TRBV12-4
d_call: .
clone_size: .
j_call: TRBJ1-1
cdr3_aa: CASSLTAGTEAFF
cdr3_nt: TGTGCCAGCAGTTTGACGGCAGGGACTGAAGCTTTCTTT

v_call: TRBV7-6
d_call: TRBD2
clone_size: .
j_call: TRBJ2-1
cdr3_aa: CASSPIPIGLAVRSSYNEQFF
cdr3_nt: TGTGCCAGCAGCCCTATTCCGATTGGGCTAGCGGTCCGGAGCTCCTACAATGAGCAGTTCTTC

v_call: TRBV28
d_call: .
clone_size: .
j_call: TRBJ2-7
cdr3_aa: CASSLGGDSYEQYF
cdr3_nt: TGTGCCAGCAGTTTAGGCGGTGACTCCTACGAGCAGTACTTC

v_call: TRBV20-1
d_call: .
clone_size: .
j_call: TRBJ2-7
cdr3_aa: CSASTERKPYEQYF
cdr3_nt: TGCAGTGCTAGTACAGAGCGGAAACCCTACGAGCAGTACTTC

v_call: TRBV27
d_call: .
clone_size: .
j_call: TRBJ1-2
cdr3_aa: CASRPQGRYGYTF
cdr3_nt: TGTGCCAGCCGACCACAAGGGAGGTATGGCTACACCTTC

v_call: TRBV7-9
d_call: .
clone_size: few
j_call: TRBJ1-2
cdr3_aa: CASSQRGRDWDGYTF
cdr3_nt: TGTGCCAGCAGCCAGAGGGGCAGGGACTGGGATGGCTACACCTTC

v_call: TRBV28
d_call: .
clone_size: .
j_call: TRBJ2-7
cdr3_aa: CASSLSQRGGDDEQYF
cdr3_nt: TGTGCCAGCAGTTTATCCCAGAGAGGGGGAGATGACGAGCAGTACTTC

v_call: TRBV6-5
d_call: .
clone_size: .
j_call: TRBJ1-5
cdr3_aa: CASGRREGQPQHF
cdr3_nt: TGTGCCAGCGGGAGGAGGGAAGGACAGCCCCAGCATTTT

v_call: TRBV27
d_call: TRBD1
clone_size: .
j_call: TRBJ1-6
cdr3_aa: CASSLDRGAYNSPLHF
cdr3_nt: TGTGCCAGCAGTTTAGACAGGGGCGCCTATAATTCACCCCTCCACTTT

v_call: TRBV5-1
d_call: TRBD1
clone_size: once
j_call: TRBJ2-7
cdr3_aa: CASRDGTGGPYEQYF
cdr3_nt: TGCGCCAGCAGGGACGGGACAGGGGGCCCCTACGAGCAGTACTTC

v_call: TRBV6-2/TRBV6-3
d_call: .
clone_size: .
j_call: TRBJ2-3
cdr3_aa: CASSPLNGKRTDTQYF
cdr3_nt: TGTGCCAGCAGTCCCCTTAACGGGAAACGGACAGATACGCAGTATTTT

v_call: TRBV7-7
d_call: TRBD2
clone_size: .
j_call: TRBJ2-7
cdr3_aa: CASSLGLEFSYEQYF
cdr3_nt: TGTGCTAGCAGCTTAGGACTAGAATTTTCCTACGAGCAGTACTTC

v_call: TRBV19
d_call: TRBD1
clone_size: .
j_call: TRBJ1-2
cdr3_aa: CASSGQGPGGYTF
cdr3_nt: TGTGCCAGCTCGGGACAGGGGCCTGGCGGCTACACCTTC

v_call: TRBV10-3
d_call: .
clone_size: .
j_call: TRBJ2-7
cdr3_aa: CAISEASYEQYF
cdr3_nt: TGTGCCATCAGCGAAGCTAGTTACGAGCAGTACTTC

v_call: TRBV7-3
d_call: TRBD2
clone_size: once
j_call: TRBJ2-1
cdr3_aa: CASSPLGGSSYNEQFF
cdr3_nt: TGTGCCAGCAGCCCCCTAGGCGGGAGCTCCTACAATGAGCAGTTCTTC

v_call: TRBV6-5
d_call: .
clone_size: .
j_call: TRBJ2-7
cdr3_aa: CATTNLLSYEQYF
cdr3_nt: TGTGCCACCACGAATCTACTCTCCTACGAGCAGTACTTC

v_call: TRBV4-1
d_call: .
clone_size: .
j_call: TRBJ2-5
cdr3_aa: CASSQDRETQYF
cdr3_nt: TGCGCCAGCAGCCAAGACCGAGAGACCCAGTACTTC

v_call: TRBV2
d_call: TRBD1
clone_size: .
j_call: TRBJ2-2
cdr3_aa: CASRTGGTSLWATGELFF
cdr3_nt: TGTGCCAGCAGGACAGGGGGTACTTCGTTGTGGGCCACCGGGGAGCTGTTTTTT